This T cell receptor beta chain came from a study of T cell clones after liver transplantation. Study-wide context: Pre-transplant mixed lymphocyte reactions yielded third-party-reactive TCRbeta sequences as comparators for graft-donor-reactive sequences. Timepoints were pre-transplant, pre-withdrawal, and after withdrawal was completed or failed. Study-wide results and limits: A larger donor-reactive than third-party decline suggested partial antigen-specific deletion.

This CDR3 contains 18 residues. V lost 5 bases and J lost 5, with 25 bases in between. Germline-derived CDR1 and CDR2 are SQVTM and ANQGSEA. TCRdb's table, derived via immunoSEQ multiplex PCR, lists solely in-frame clones and lacks some. The top ten hold about 40% of the sample, which has 15,000 to 20,000 clones, approximately 80% seen once. About this clone itself: Its antigen remains unidentified.

Sequencing was performed on CD8+ T cells from blood, taken 48 months after liver transplant. The gene calls are TRBV29-1 and TRBJ2-6, with D possibly matching TRBD2 (6 bases). This receptor was obtained from a human patient who received a liver transplant. Some T cells may originate from the graft donor. CDR3 sequence: CSVKVLLAIQSRANVLTF. CDR3 in DNA: TGCAGCGTTAAAGTACTACTAGCAATACAAAGTCGGGCCAACGTCCTGACTTTC. The full variable domain, in which reference TRBV29-1 and TRBJ2-6 provide the parts outside the CDR3, is SAVISQKPSRDICQRGTSLTIQCQVDSQVTMMFWYRQQPGQSLTLIATANQGSEATYESGFVIDKFPISRPNLTFSTLTVSNMSPEDSSIYLCSVKVLLAIQSRANVLTFGAGSRLTVL.